The 19 T cell receptor delta chains given below trace back to one sample, sequenced in a study of γδ T cells in repeated Plasmodium falciparum infection. Flow sorting of PBMC yielded separate Vgamma9/Vdelta2+ and Vdelta2-negative gammadelta T cell populations for bulk repertoire analysis. With CATT, TCRdb re-called clones from the multiplex PCR reads. This table has 45,000 to 60,000 delta-chain clones, around 2% appearing once. The specimen sequenced was gamma-delta T cells from blood. The receptors shown here come from a pool of human donors (malaria-infected and uninfected, not separated).

To note about this clone: TCRdb's protein, taken from a much larger clone, differs from this DNA's translation at residue 10, likely owing to a read error; the protein displayed comes from the DNA. This chain joins TRDV1 and TRDJ1; no definite D call. The J gene, missing from TCRdb, was assigned here through DNA to germline matching. This CDR3 contains 14 residues. Germline CDR1 reads TSWWSYY; CDR2 reads QGS. The CDR3 bases are TGTGCTCTTGGGGAAGTCCCCAACACCGAGAAACTCATCTTT. As protein: CALGEVPNTEKLIF.

In its sample, this clone was seen a few times. For this DNA, TCRdb reports the protein of a much larger clone, which diverges at residue 19, most likely from a read error; the protein presented here is translated directly from the DNA. TRDV1 is the V gene, and the J gene was not called; the table's TRDD3 call for D was not verified on the DNA. Germline CDR1 reads TSWWSYY; CDR2 reads QGS. This CDR3 region has 21 residues. This CDR3 reads CALGGRLLLFGGPKVTAQHFF. CDR3 DNA: TGTGCTCTTGGGGGTCGACTCCTACTGTTTGGGGGGCCGAAGGTGACAGCACAACACTTCTTT.

There are many counts of this clone. The rearrangement joins TRDV1 to TRDJ1; the match to TRDD3 covers 7 bases. Germline CDR1 TSWWSYY, CDR2 QGS. The CDR3 runs 20 residues. The V gene end was trimmed by 0 bases and the J gene end by 3 bases; junction bases not matched to a gene: 19. For the CDR3, the DNA is TGTGCTCTTGGGGAACTCTTCTTTATACGGGCGGGGGATGATCCCGATAAACTCATCTTT. This codes for CALGELFFIRAGDDPDKLIF.

Turning to this clone: This DNA's translation differs at residue 18 from TCRdb's protein, which comes from a much larger clone; a read error is likely, and the protein shown is translated from the DNA. The chain employs TRDV1 and TRDJ1; D possibly corresponds to TRDD3 (6 bases). TCRdb supplies no J gene; here it was assigned by aligning the nucleotide sequence to germline. Per the germline V gene, CDR1 is TSWWSYY and CDR2 is QGS. The CDR3 is made up of 24 amino acids. Trimming stripped 6 bases from V and 1 base from J, with 42 bases between. In nucleotides, the CDR3 is TGTGCTCTTGGAGACATGACACACCCACTTCCCACGATGGGGATTCAACTTAGCACCGATAAACTCATCTTT. This gives the protein CALGDMTHPLPTMGIQLSTDKLIF.

This clone was seen ten or more times. This likely traces to a read error, being one base from a far larger clone. This specimen includes other DNA sequences encoding the same CDR3. The chain carries TRDV3 and TRDJ3; D ambiguous. Since TCRdb gives no J gene, matching the DNA to germline was used here to assign it. Deletions cut 4 bases from V and 1 base from J, with 23 bases between. This CDR3 contains 19 residues. Germline lookup yields CDR1 TVYSNPD and CDR2 GDNSRS (reference sequence). The CDR3 loop reads CASPTYKGYASWDTRQMFF. Here the CDR3 DNA reads TGTGCCTCACCCACATACAAGGGGTACGCTTCCTGGGACACCCGACAGATGTTTTTC.

This clone was seen ten or more times. A far larger clone is one nucleotide away, so this likely arose from a read error. Within the sample, other DNA sequences also encode this same CDR3. The gene calls are TRDV1 and TRDJ1, with 13 bases identical to TRDD3. As TCRdb names no J gene, one was assigned here on the basis of a DNA match to germline. Germline V gene sequence: CDR1 TSWWSYY, CDR2 QGS. Trimming cost V 2 bases and J 0 bases; bases outside gene matches: 27. This CDR3 spans 25 amino acids. Here the CDR3 reads CALGEGSYFLSTYWGIRWYTDKLIF. The CDR3 DNA follows: TGTGCTCTTGGGGAAGGTTCATACTTCCTATCGACATACTGGGGGATACGCTGGTACACCGATAAACTCATCTTT.

Ten or more counts support this clone. The V and J genes are TRDV1 and TRDJ1; 8 bases align to TRDD3. Here the J gene came from matching the DNA to germline, since TCRdb omits it. Trimming cost V 2 bases and J 0 bases; bases outside gene matches: 20. CDR1 is TSWWSYY and CDR2 is QGS in the germline V gene. CDR3 length equals 21 residues. For the CDR3, the DNA is TGTGCTCTTGGGGAAGGCGCTCTACTAGTCTCCTGGGGGAGCAACACCGATAAACTCATCTTT. It yields the protein CALGEGALLVSWGSNTDKLIF.

In this sample, this clone turned up a few times. It is likely a read error: a sequence one base away is far more abundant. The same CDR3 arises from other DNA sequences in this sample as well. Here the CDR3 DNA reads TGTGCTCTTGGGGAGCTCATCCTACGTTCGTACTGGGGGATATTATACACCGATAAACTCATCTTT. Encoded protein: CALGELILRSYWGILYTDKLIF. The rearrangement uses TRDV1 and TRDJ1, with 11 bases identical to TRDD3. In the absence of a J gene in TCRdb, the DNA was matched to germline to assign it here. Looked up from germline, CDR1 is TSWWSYY and CDR2 is QGS. V was clipped by 3 bases and J by 0 bases; unmatched bases: 21. CDR3 length: 22 residues.

A word on this clone: The protein in TCRdb stems from a much larger clone and differs at residue 7 from this DNA's translation, likely a read error; here the protein is translated from the DNA. The CDR3 sequence: CALGATRVYEGDSVRLSVNDKLIF. CDR3 nucleotides: TGTGCTCTTGGGGCCACTCGGGTCTACGAGGGGGATTCAGTTCGGCTTTCGGTAAACGATAAACTCATCTTT. This rearrangement joins TRDV1 to TRDJ1; 7 bases align to TRDD3. The J gene is absent in TCRdb and was assigned here via DNA matching to germline. V was clipped by 4 bases and J by 4 bases; unmatched bases: 36. Per germline, CDR1 TSWWSYY and CDR2 QGS. This CDR3 has 24 residues.

The table lists this clone with a few counts. TCRdb pairs this DNA with a much larger clone's protein that differs at residue 6, likely a read error; the protein shown was translated from the DNA. J is TRDJ1 and V is TRDV3, with 7 bases identical to TRDD3. After removal of 5 bases from V and 1 base from J, the junction contained 40 bases not matched to a gene. The germline V gene has CDR1 TVYSNPD and CDR2 GDNSRS (reference sequence). CDR3 length equals 24 residues. The CDR3 here is CAHGVYFLYWGLTRVRSCTDKLIF. Here the CDR3 DNA reads TGTGCCCATGGGGTCTACTTTTTATACTGGGGACTAACAAGGGTTCGATCTTGCACCGATAAACTCATCTTT.

This clone was observed a handful of times. TCRdb's entry gives the protein of a much larger clone, which mismatches this DNA's translation at residue 4, likely from a read error; the protein reported here is translated from the DNA. The genes are TRDV1 and TRDJ1; 8 nucleotides line up with TRDD3. Matching the DNA to germline supplied the J gene, which TCRdb does not give. The CDR3 is made up of 20 amino acids. Trimming at V came to 7 bases and at J to 0 bases, leaving 22 bases not matched to a gene. From germline, CDR1 is TSWWSYY and CDR2 QGS. CDR3 coding DNA: TGTGCTCTTGAGAAACGAACGGTCCTGGGGATACCTGGGTACACCGATAAACTCATCTTT. Translating gives CALEKRTVLGIPGYTDKLIF.

Comment on this clone: A far larger clone is off by one base, so a read error is likely. Within the sample, other DNA sequences also encode this same CDR3. The chain has TRAV38-2/DV8 and TRDJ2; no definite D call. No J segment appears in TCRdb, so it was assigned here by matching the sequence to germline. The germline V gene encodes CDR1 TSESDYY and CDR2 QEAYKQQN. CDR3 length equals 21 residues. The DNA of the CDR3 is TGCGCTTATAGGAGCGCGTTATTCTCCTCCCGTACTGTATTTTTGACAGCACAACTCTTCTTT. Its protein product is CAYRSALFSSRTVFLTAQLFF.

This clone was found many times. TCRdb assigns this DNA the protein of a much larger clone, which departs from its translation at residue 4; this likely reflects a read error, and the protein shown comes from translating the DNA. The chain links TRDV2 to TRDJ3; 9 nucleotides align to TRDD3. The CDR3 length is 19 residues. Germline CDR1 GEAIGNYY, CDR2 EKD. V trimming: 5 bases; J trimming: 0 bases; junction bases outside the gene matches: 10. The CDR3 reads CACGSVGDRSSWDTRQMFF. As DNA, the CDR3 is TGTGCCTGTGGCTCCGTGGGGGATAGGAGCTCCTGGGACACCCGACAGATGTTTTTC.

This clone was recorded a few times. TCRdb pairs this DNA with a much larger clone's protein that differs at residue 3, likely a read error; the protein shown was translated from the DNA. The chain recombines TRDV1 with TRDJ1, with a tentative D call TRDD3 (7 bases). Since TCRdb gives no J gene, matching the DNA to germline was used here to assign it. The germline V gene has CDR1 TSWWSYY and CDR2 QGS. The CDR3 is made up of 26 amino acids. The CDR3 DNA sequence: TGTGCTATTGGGGACCTCCTACATCCTACATTCAGCGGTAGGGGGATTCAGCGGATCTACACCGATAAACTCATCTTT. Its protein product is CAIGDLLHPTFSGRGIQRIYTDKLIF.

Comment on this clone: The translation of this DNA and the TCRdb protein of a much larger clone differ at residue 14, probably owing to a read error; the protein shown here is translated from the DNA. The genes are TRDV2 and TRDJ3; D may match TRDD1 or TRDD3 (5 bases each). Germline matching of the DNA provided the J gene here, since TCRdb leaves it blank. The CDR3 extends over 21 amino acids. The ends were cut back, 1 base at V and 5 bases at J, with 26 bases in the middle. Germline V CDR1 and CDR2: GEAIGNYY, EKD. The CDR3 DNA sequence: TGTGCCTGTGACACGATGGGATCCCCAATAATAGAATCCCGGGACACCCGACAGATGTTTTTC. Residues: CACDTMGSPIIESRDTRQMFF.

By share of the sample, this clone is medium-sized. The chain uses TRDV2 and TRDJ1; 8 bases line up with TRDD3. The J segment lost 0 bases and the V segment lost 3 bases, leaving 17 bases of the junction unmatched. CDR1 is GEAIGNYY and CDR2 is EKD in the germline V gene. CDR3 length: 19 amino acids. In nucleotides, the CDR3 is TGTGCCTGTGACCCTCTTTTGCTGGGGGACAATAAGTACACCGATAAACTCATCTTT. Protein: CACDPLLLGDNKYTDKLIF.

Note on this clone: The protein held in TCRdb is that of a much larger clone and does not match this DNA's translation at residue 12, likely because of a read error; the protein shown is translated from the DNA. The rearrangement joins TRDV1 to TRDJ1; 9 nucleotides align to TRDD3. Germline matching of the DNA provided the J gene here, since TCRdb leaves it blank. Germline-derived CDR1 and CDR2 are TSWWSYY and QGS. J gave up 3 bases and V 2 bases, and 19 bases lay outside the gene matches. This CDR3 comprises 20 residues. In DNA, the CDR3 is TGTGCTCTTGGGGAATTGGGCCCTTACTGGGGGACACCCAATCCCGATAAACTCATCTTT. It specifies CALGELGPYWGTPNPDKLIF.

This clone has only a few counts. For this DNA, TCRdb reports the protein of a much larger clone, which diverges at residue 6, most likely from a read error; the protein presented here is translated directly from the DNA. The chain joins TRAV38-2/DV8 to TRDJ1; 9 nucleotides line up with TRDD2. The J gene is not listed in TCRdb, so it was assigned here from a DNA match to germline. The CDR3 has 21 residues. V shed 2 bases, J shed 4 bases, and the junction held 24 bases outside the gene matches. Germline values: CDR1 TSESDYY, CDR2 QEAYKQQN. CDR3 coding DNA: TGTGCTTATAGGAGTTGTCCTTCCTACATTTGGTGGGGATTTAGCAGCGATAAACTCATCTTT. As protein: CAYRSCPSYIWWGFSSDKLIF.

In its sample, this clone was seen many times. This sequence joins TRDV2 and TRDJ1, with D unclear. V lost 3 bases, J lost 1 base, and 20 bases lay in between. Germline CDR1 GEAIGNYY, CDR2 EKD. The CDR3 length is 17 residues. The CDR3 bases are TGTGCCTGTGACGAGGCCTTTTTTACACGTACCACCGATAAACTCATCTTT. It codes for CACDEAFFTRTTDKLIF.